The sequence of this T cell receptor (beta chain) was determined in a study of cytomegalovirus exposure and HLA in healthy donors. This CDR3 contains 15 residues. V lost 1 base, J lost 2 bases, and 9 bases lay in between. CDR1 and CDR2 (germline): MGHRA, YSYEKL. Generated by immunoSEQ multiplex PCR, the TCRdb table keeps only in-frame clones and is missing some. The sample gives 150,000 to 200,000 clones, approximately 86% of which show up once; approximately 2.6% is in the top ten. The TCR originated in a man aged 18 to 30 in good health and CMV-seropositive. This chain links TRBV4-1 with TRBJ2-1, with a tentative D call TRBD1 (6 bases). Sequenced input: PBMCs. The chain's CDR3 is CASSQGGLTYNEQFF. CDR3 sequence (DNA): TGCGCCAGCAGCCAAGGGGGGCTGACCTACAATGAGCAGTTCTTC.